There are many counts of the clone carrying this T cell receptor (beta chain). These data originate in a study of T cells after yellow fever vaccination. TCRdb independently ran MiXCR on the 5' RACE reads; one entry per CDR3 protein. This table holds 600,000 to 750,000 distinct CDR3 sequences, roughly an eighth found once. The receptor was derived from a man aged 25-45 years who received the YFV17D yellow fever vaccine. This specimen consisted of PBMCs, obtained on the day of the yellow fever booster vaccination.

The CDR3 reads CASTLALAGYQETQYF. In DNA form, the CDR3 reads TGCGCCAGCACCCTGGCCCTGGCGGGCTACCAAGAGACCCAGTACTTC. The V gene is TRBV5-1, the J gene TRBJ2-5; D is possibly TRBD2 (5 bases). Germline CDR1 is SGHRS and CDR2 is YFSETQ. V was shortened by 6 bases and J by 0 bases, with 18 bases between the two germline ends. This CDR3 region has 16 residues.